This TCR beta chain originates from a study of blood T cell repertoires in COVID-19. Study information: Some COVID-19 samples were acute and others convalescent; all came from the United States, Italy and Spain. Sample material is recorded as cDNA or gDNA derived from T cells, B-cell-depleted T cells, or PBMCs.

In the original analysis: Amplification of reference gene primers provided the estimated nucleated cell counts. Repertoires were generated with immunoSEQ multiplex PCR, while TCRdb's copy carries only in-frame clones and drops some. V, J and clone size were drawn from that table, and D and trimming were deduced from the DNA. The sample holds roughly 55,000 clones; 86% are singletons and the top ten take over 9.5%. Sequencing was done on a sample of peripheral blood. The TCR originated in a man in his 70s with active COVID-19.

The CDR3 sequence: CASSQDAGTLNTEAFF. In nucleotides, the CDR3 is TGTGCCAGCAGCCAAGACGCAGGTACCTTGAACACTGAAGCTTTCTTT. V usage is TRBV14 and J usage is TRBJ1-1; no reliable D call. Germline CDR1 is SGHDN and CDR2 is FVKESK. The length of the CDR3 is 16 residues. V lost 0 bases, J lost 0 bases, and 11 bases lay in between.